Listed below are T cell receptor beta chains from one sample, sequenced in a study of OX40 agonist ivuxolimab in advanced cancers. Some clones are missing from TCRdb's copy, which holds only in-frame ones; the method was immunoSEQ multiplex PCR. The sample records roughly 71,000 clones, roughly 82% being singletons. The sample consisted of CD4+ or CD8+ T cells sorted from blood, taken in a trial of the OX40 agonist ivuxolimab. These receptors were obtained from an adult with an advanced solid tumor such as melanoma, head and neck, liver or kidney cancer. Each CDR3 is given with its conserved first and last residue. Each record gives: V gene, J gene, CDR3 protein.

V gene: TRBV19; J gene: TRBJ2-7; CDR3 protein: CASRASGSGNEQYF
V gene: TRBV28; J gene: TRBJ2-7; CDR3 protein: CASSSERLINYEQYF
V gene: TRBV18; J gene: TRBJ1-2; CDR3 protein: CAGSPNYGYTF
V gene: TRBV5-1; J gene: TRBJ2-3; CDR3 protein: CASSSIAGDEDTQYF
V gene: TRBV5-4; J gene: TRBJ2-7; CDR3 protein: CASSSATSGLSYEQYF
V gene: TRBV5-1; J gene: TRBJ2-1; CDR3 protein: CARLSGSDEQFF
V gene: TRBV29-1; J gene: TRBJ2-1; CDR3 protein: CSVSGGRLPIF
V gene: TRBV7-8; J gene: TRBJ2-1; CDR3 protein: CASSPLPSGEQFF
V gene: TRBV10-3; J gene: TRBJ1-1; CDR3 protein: CAISPGENTEAFF
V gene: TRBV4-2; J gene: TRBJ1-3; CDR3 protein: CASSPLLGSGNTIYF
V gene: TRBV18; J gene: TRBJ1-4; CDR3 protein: CASSPNENEKLFF
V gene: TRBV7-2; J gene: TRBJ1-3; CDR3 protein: CASSLTRGGNTIYF
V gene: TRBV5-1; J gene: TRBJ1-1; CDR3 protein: CASSPGTGAENTEAFF
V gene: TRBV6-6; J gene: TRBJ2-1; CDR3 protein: CASSLAEGNEQFF
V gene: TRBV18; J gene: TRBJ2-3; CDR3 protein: CASSPRGRGAGTDTQYF
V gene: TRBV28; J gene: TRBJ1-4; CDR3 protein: CASSFPNGQIEKLFF
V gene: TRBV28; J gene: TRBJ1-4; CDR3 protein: CASSSGGGIVKLFF
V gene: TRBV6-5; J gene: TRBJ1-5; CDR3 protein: CASSFQGPNQPQHF
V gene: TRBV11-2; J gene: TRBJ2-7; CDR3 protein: CASSFEGRRESEQYF
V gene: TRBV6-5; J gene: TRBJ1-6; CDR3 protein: CASSPETWVYSPLHF
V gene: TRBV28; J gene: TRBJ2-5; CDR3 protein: CASSFIRLKRGDKKETQYF
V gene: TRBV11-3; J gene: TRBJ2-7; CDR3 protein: CASSLAGHYEQYF
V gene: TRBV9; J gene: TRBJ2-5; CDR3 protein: CASSVAGTRPRETQYF
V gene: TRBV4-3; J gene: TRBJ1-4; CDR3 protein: CASSQEISTNEKLFF
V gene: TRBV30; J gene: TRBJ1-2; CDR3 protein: CAWSVPYGYTF
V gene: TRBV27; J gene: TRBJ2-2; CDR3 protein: CASSLSPGGQGELFF
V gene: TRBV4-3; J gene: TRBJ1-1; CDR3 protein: CASSQEQGRANTEAFF
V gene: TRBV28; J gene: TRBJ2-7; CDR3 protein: CASCTRHLYEQYF
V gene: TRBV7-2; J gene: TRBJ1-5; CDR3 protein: CASSPRTGGKAQHF
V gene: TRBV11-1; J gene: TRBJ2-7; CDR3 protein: CASSLGAHSYEQYF
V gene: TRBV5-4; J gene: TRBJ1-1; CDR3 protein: CASSFPGVYTEAFF
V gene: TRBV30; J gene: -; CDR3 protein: CAWDRGRVGAYEQYF
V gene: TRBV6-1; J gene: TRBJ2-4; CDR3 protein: CASSRASSIQYF
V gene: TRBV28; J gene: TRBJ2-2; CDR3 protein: CASSFGSRLGESDTGELFF
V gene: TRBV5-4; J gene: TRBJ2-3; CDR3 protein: CASSKGPLGDTQYF
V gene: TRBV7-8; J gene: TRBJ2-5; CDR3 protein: CASSLNGQTQYF
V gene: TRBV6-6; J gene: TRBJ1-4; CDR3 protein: CASSYVAGTNEKLFF
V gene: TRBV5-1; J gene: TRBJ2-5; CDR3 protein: CASSLSGGGETQYF
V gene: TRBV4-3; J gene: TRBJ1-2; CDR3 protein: CASSQDVPSGASYGYTF
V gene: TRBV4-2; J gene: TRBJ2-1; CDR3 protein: CASSQALGTYNEQFF
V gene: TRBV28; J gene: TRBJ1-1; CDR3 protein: CASSLQGGLTEAFF
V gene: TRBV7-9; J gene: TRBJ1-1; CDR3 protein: CASSLSRLRNTEAFF
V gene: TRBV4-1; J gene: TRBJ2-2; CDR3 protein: CASSPHLAGVLSGELFF
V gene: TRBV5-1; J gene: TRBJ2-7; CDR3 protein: CASSPGEPYEQYF
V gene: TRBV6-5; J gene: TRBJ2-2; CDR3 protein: CASSRTGAPTGELFF
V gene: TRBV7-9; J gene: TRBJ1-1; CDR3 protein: CASSLWAGHGNTEAFF
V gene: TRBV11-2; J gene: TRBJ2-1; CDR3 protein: CASSLPGYNEQFF